Below, 20 T cell receptor beta chains from the same sample are listed, as sequenced in a study of cytotoxic CD8 clonotypes in ibrutinib-treated CLL. The data were produced by immunoSEQ multiplex PCR, yet TCRdb's version contains in-frame clones alone and is incomplete. The sample holds under 200,000 clones; roughly 80% are singletons and the top ten take about 4.3%. This specimen consisted of PBMCs, obtained after 24 months of ibrutinib treatment. These TCRs come from a human donor with chronic lymphocytic leukemia.

The chain carries TRBV7-6 and TRBJ1-2, with a possible D match to TRBD1 (5 bases). Per germline, CDR1 SGHVS and CDR2 FNYEAQ. The CDR3 contains 15 residues. V lost 1 base, J lost 1 base, and 10 bases lay in between. CDR3 loop: CASSLGGTYNYGYTF. The CDR3 DNA reads TGTGCCAGCAGCTTAGGGGGGACCTATAACTATGGCTACACCTTC. The entire variable domain, with the rest obtained from reference TRBV7-6 and TRBJ1-2, is as follows: GAGVSQSPRYKVTKRGQDVALRCDPISGHVSLYWYRQALGQGPEFLTYFNYEAQQDKSGLPNDRFSAERPEGSISTLTIQRTEQRDSAMYRCASSLGGTYNYGYTFGSGTRLTVV.

The chain joins TRBV7-9 to TRBJ1-2, with a possible D match to TRBD1 (5 bases). With 7 bases removed from V and 6 bases from J, the gap between germline ends came to 18 bases. Germline CDR1 is SEHNR and CDR2 is FQNEAQ (reference sequence). The CDR3 has 14 residues. The CDR3 DNA follows: TGTGCCAGCACCCTTTCTCAGGGCCTCGATGGCTACACCTTC. The encoded protein is CASTLSQGLDGYTF.

This clone was seen a few times. The chain links TRBV2 to TRBJ1-1, with TRBD1 matching 8 bases. The CDR3 totals 13 residues. Germline V gene sequence: CDR1 SNHLY, CDR2 FYNNEI. Trimming removed 7 bases from V and 1 base from J; junction bases left unmatched: 2. CDR3 nucleotides: TGTGCCAGCAAAGGACAGGGGAACACTGAAGCTTTCTTT. Translation: CASKGQGNTEAFF.

This rearrangement joins TRBV5-5 to TRBJ1-1, with TRBD1 identical over 7 bases. Germline CDR1 is SGHKS and CDR2 is YYEKEE (reference sequence). This CDR3 is 15 amino acids long. The ends lost 3 bases at V and 5 bases at J; junction bases unmatched: 10. CDR3 protein: CASSSSPRGATEAFF. Here the CDR3 DNA reads TGTGCCAGCAGCTCCTCCCCCAGGGGGGCAACTGAAGCTTTCTTT.

The CDR3 sequence: CASSMGTTNTGELFF. The DNA for the CDR3 is TGTGCCAGCAGTATGGGGACAACGAACACCGGGGAGCTGTTTTTT. The chain joins TRBV7-8 to TRBJ2-2, with TRBD1 as a possible D gene (6 bases). The CDR3 has 15 amino acids. Trimming removed 6 bases from V and 0 bases from J, with 11 bases in between. CDR1 and CDR2 (germline): SGHVS, FQNEAQ.

This chain connects TRBV19 to TRBJ1-3; D not certain. Germline V gene sequence: CDR1 LNHDA, CDR2 SQIVND (reference sequence). Trimming left V 8 bases short and J 3 bases short, with 17 bases between. The CDR3 spans 15 residues. CDR3 loop: CASSSSLQSGNTIYF. DNA for the CDR3: TGTGCCAGTTCTTCGTCCCTTCAAAGTGGAAACACCATATATTTT.

The chain couples TRBV27 to TRBJ1-5, with 11 bases aligning to TRBD1. V dropped 2 bases and J dropped 6; count of bases not matched to a gene: 3. Looked up from germline, CDR1 is MNHEY and CDR2 is SMNVEV (reference sequence). This CDR3 has 15 amino acids. CDR3 sequence reads: CASSLVGTGGQPQHF. In DNA, the CDR3 is TGTGCCAGCAGTTTAGTCGGGACAGGGGGTCAGCCCCAGCATTTT.

This rearrangement joins TRBV9 to TRBJ2-3; 10 nucleotides align to TRBD1. V lost 2 bases and J lost 8; bases outside the gene matches: 8. Germline V CDR1 and CDR2: SGDLS, YYNGEE. CDR3 length equals 15 residues. This chain's CDR3 is CASSVRTGGSGTQYF. The CDR3 DNA reads TGTGCCAGCAGCGTCCGGACAGGGGGATCCGGTACGCAGTATTTT. Full variable domain (rest looked up from reference TRBV9 and TRBJ2-3): DSGVTQTPKHLITATGQRVTLRCSPRSGDLSVYWYQQSLDQGLQFLIQYYNGEERAKGNILERFSAQQFPDLHSELNLSSLELGDSALYFCASSVRTGGSGTQYFGPGTRLTVL.

The rearrangement joins TRBV6-5 to TRBJ1-2, with D tentatively TRBD1 (5 bases). The CDR3 sequence is 15 residues long. Per germline, CDR1 MNHEY and CDR2 SVGAGI. V gave up 3 bases and J gave up 0 bases, with 11 bases separating them. CDR3 sequence (DNA): TGTGCCAGCAGTTATCAGGGAGCTCCTAACTATGGCTACACCTTC. It specifies CASSYQGAPNYGYTF.

The V and J genes are TRBV7-9 and TRBJ2-1; 8 nucleotides agree with TRBD2. This CDR3 region has 13 residues. Germline CDR1 reads SEHNR; CDR2 reads FQNEAQ (reference sequence). The junction had 12 bases not matched to a gene; V was cut back by 7 bases and J by 13 bases. The DNA for the CDR3 is TGTGCCAGCACCGATGCGGGGGGCCCGCCCCAGTTCTTC. It codes for CASTDAGGPPQFF.

This clone showed up just once. The rearrangement links TRBV2 to TRBJ1-5; 7 bases are shared with TRBD1. CDR3 length: 14 amino acids. The J segment lost 3 bases and the V segment lost 9 bases, leaving 8 bases of the junction unmatched. Germline V gene data show CDR1 as SNHLY and CDR2 as FYNNEI. As DNA, the CDR3 is TGTGCCAGTAACCCGGGACAGAACAATCAGCCCCAGCATTTT. Translating it yields CASNPGQNNQPQHF.

V usage is TRBV2 and J usage is TRBJ2-1, with 10 bases matching TRBD2. V lost 2 bases and J lost 6; bases outside the gene matches: 7. This CDR3 comprises 16 residues. The germline gives CDR1 SNHLY, CDR2 FYNNEI. CDR3 in DNA: TGTGCCAGCAGTGAATCGGTCCTAGCGGGAGTCAATGAGCAGTTCTTC. This codes for CASSESVLAGVNEQFF. Together with reference TRBV2 and TRBJ2-1, the CDR3 gives the full variable domain: EPEVTQTPSHQVTQMGQEVILRCVPISNHLYFYWYRQILGQKVEFLVSFYNNEISEKSEIFDDQFSVERPDGSNFTLKIRSTKLEDSAMYFCASSESVLAGVNEQFFGPGTRLTVL.

The J gene is TRBJ2-5, the V gene TRBV10-2, with TRBD2 matching over 14 bases. V dropped 6 bases and J dropped 5; count of bases not matched to a gene: 2. CDR1 and CDR2 from the germline V gene are WSHSY and SAAADI. This CDR3 contains 14 residues. As DNA, the CDR3 is TGCGCCAGCAGAAGGACTAGCGGGAGGGAGACCCAGTACTTC. Translating gives CASRRTSGRETQYF.

V and J are TRBV19 and TRBJ2-7; TRBD1 is a possible D gene (6 bases). Trimming cost V 4 bases and J 4 bases, with 11 bases left between them. Germline CDR1 reads LNHDA; CDR2 reads SQIVND (reference sequence). The CDR3 is 13 residues long. The CDR3 nucleotides read TGTGCCAGTAGTAATGACAGGTTGTACGAGCAGTACTTC. It codes for CASSNDRLYEQYF.

The chain links TRBV11-2 to TRBJ1-4, with D uncertain. V was clipped by 4 bases and J by 13 bases, with 13 bases between them. In germline, CDR1 is SGHAT, CDR2 FQNNGV. The CDR3 covers 12 residues. For the CDR3, the DNA is TGTGCCAGCAGCTCGGAGATGAAGCGACTGTTTTTT. It codes for CASSSEMKRLFF.

The J gene is TRBJ1-3, the V gene TRBV5-4, with TRBD1 matching 11 bases. CDR3 size: 16 residues. Trimming cost V 2 bases and J 1 base; bases outside gene matches: 2. Germline CDR1 SGHNT, CDR2 YYREEE (reference sequence). The chain's CDR3 is CASSFRDRGSGNTIYF. The CDR3 DNA reads TGTGCCAGCAGCTTCCGGGACAGGGGGTCTGGAAACACCATATATTTT.

This clone appeared once. The genes are TRBV7-9 and TRBJ1-2, with D tentatively TRBD1 (6 bases). Germline CDR1 SEHNR, CDR2 FQNEAQ (reference sequence). Trimming pared 1 base from V and 4 bases from J, leaving 13 bases between. This CDR3 is built from 15 residues. DNA for the CDR3: TGTGCCAGCAGCTTAGGTACAGGGTCTTCCTATGGCTACACCTTC. It specifies CASSLGTGSSYGYTF.

The chain combines TRBV11-2 with TRBJ2-1; D might be TRBD2 (5 bases). Trimming shortened V by 5 bases and J by 6 bases, and 8 bases separated the two germline ends. CDR1 is SGHAT and CDR2 is FQNNGV in the germline V gene. This CDR3 spans 12 amino acids. DNA of the CDR3: TGTGCCAGCAGCCTCACTAGCAATGAGCAGTTCTTC. It is translated as CASSLTSNEQFF. The full variable domain, with the rest looked up from reference TRBV11-2 and TRBJ2-1, is EAGVAQSPRYKIIEKRQSVAFWCNPISGHATLYWYQQILGQGPKLLIQFQNNGVVDDSQLPKDRFSAERLKGVDSTLKIQPAKLEDSAVYLCASSLTSNEQFFGPGTRLTVL.

CDR3 residues: CASSEGRSFEKLFF. The CDR3 nucleotides are TGTGCCAGCAGTGAAGGGAGGAGTTTTGAAAAACTGTTTTTT. The chain joins TRBV6-1 to TRBJ1-4; D unclear. Germline CDR1 MNHNS, CDR2 SASEGT. V lost 1 base and J lost 7, with 10 bases in between. This CDR3 is built from 14 residues.

This clone has just one count. The chain employs TRBV6-5 and TRBJ1-5; D is undetermined. V was cut by 2 bases and J by 2 bases, with 7 bases left in between. CDR1 is MNHEY and CDR2 is SVGAGI in the germline V gene. The length of the CDR3 is 14 residues. The CDR3, as DNA: TGTGCCAGCAGTTACCTGGCCGGCAATCAGCCCCAGCATTTT. Translated, it gives CASSYLAGNQPQHF.